These 16 T cell receptor beta chains came from one sample sequenced in a study of cytomegalovirus exposure and HLA in healthy donors. The PCR made use of 60 Vbeta and 13 Jbeta primers. Sequencing used immunoSEQ multiplex PCR; TCRdb keeps in-frame clones, though not all of them. The table shows approximately 82,000 clones, with roughly 58% occurring only once. Sequencing was performed on PBMCs. The source is a young woman in good health and CMV-seropositive.

This clone was counted between two and nine times. J is TRBJ1-1 and V is TRBV9; D ambiguous. CDR1 is SGDLS, CDR2 YYNGEE, per germline. V was pared by 4 bases and J by 4 bases, with 14 bases between. This CDR3 contains 14 residues. Written as DNA, the CDR3 is TGTGCCAGCAGCCGAAAGGGAGGCAGCACTGAAGCTTTCTTT. Protein sequence: CASSRKGGSTEAFF.

This clone turned up a few times. V usage is TRBV7-9 and J usage is TRBJ2-3; D gene uncertain. The germline V and J ends were trimmed by 0 bases and 0 bases, with 10 bases remaining between them. Germline V gene lookup returns CDR1 SEHNR and CDR2 FQNEAQ (reference sequence). The CDR3 consists of 16 residues. CDR3 sequence reads: CASSLAVFESTDTQYF. The CDR3 DNA sequence: TGTGCCAGCAGCTTAGCGGTGTTTGAGAGCACAGATACGCAGTATTTT.

This sequence joins TRBV7-9 and TRBJ1-5; D is ambiguous. The CDR3 has 13 residues. V lost 1 base and J 5 bases, leaving 6 bases between the germline ends. Germline assignment: CDR1 SEHNR and CDR2 FQNEAQ (reference sequence). CDR3 sequence (DNA): TGTGCCAGCAGCTTAGATCAGGATCAGCCCCAGCATTTT. Translating it yields CASSLDQDQPQHF.

Only a few counts were recorded for this clone. The rearrangement links TRBV10-3 to TRBJ1-2, with unresolved D. Germline V gene sequence: CDR1 ENHRY, CDR2 SYGVKD. Trimming pared 0 bases from V and 0 bases from J, leaving 8 bases between. This CDR3 contains 15 residues. Written as DNA, the CDR3 is TGTGCCATCAGTGAGTCTGGAGTTACTAACTATGGCTACACCTTC. This encodes CAISESGVTNYGYTF.

Notes on this clone: At one of its ends the junction is not consistent with the germline gene, which may arise from a read error. The gene calls are TRBV7-9 and TRBJ1-5, with 10 positions matching TRBD1. CDR1 is SEHNR, CDR2 FQNEAQ, per germline (reference sequence). The CDR3 totals 16 residues. The CDR3 nucleotides read TGTTCCAGCAGCCCAGCCGGGACAGGGGGCAATCAGCCCCAGCATTTT. Translated, it gives CSSSPAGTGGNQPQHF.

The chain links TRBV28 to TRBJ1-6; D is uncertain. Trimming shortened V by 3 bases and J by 11 bases, and 8 bases separated the two germline ends. The length of the CDR3 is 12 residues. Germline loops: CDR1 MDHEN, CDR2 SYDVKM. The CDR3 here is CASSLKKPPLHF. CDR3 DNA: TGTGCCAGCAGTTTGAAGAAGCCACCCCTCCACTTT.

Comment on this clone: The junction departs from germline at one end; a sequencing error may be responsible. V usage is TRBV7-9 and J usage is TRBJ2-1, with unresolved D. CDR3 length equals 12 residues. Germline V gives CDR1 SEHNR, CDR2 FQNEAQ (reference sequence). This CDR3 is CSSSLNGDEQFF. For the CDR3, the DNA is TGTTCCAGCAGCTTAAATGGAGATGAGCAGTTCTTC.

The V and J genes are TRBV5-4 and TRBJ1-4; tentative D call: TRBD1 (6 bases). This CDR3 has 16 residues. V lost 3 bases and J lost 6, with 18 bases in between. Germline CDR1 SGHNT, CDR2 YYREEE (reference sequence). CDR3 region: CASSWKSGVADEKLFF. In DNA, the CDR3 is TGTGCCAGCAGCTGGAAATCAGGGGTGGCGGATGAAAAACTGTTTTTT.

The V call is TRBV6-6, the J call TRBJ1-1, with D perhaps matching TRBD1 (5 bases). Germline values: CDR1 MNHNY, CDR2 SVGAGI (reference sequence). V lost 6 bases, J lost 1 base, and 9 bases lay in between. The CDR3 runs to 13 residues. The CDR3 is CASRGPANTEAFF. The CDR3 nucleotides are TGTGCCAGCAGGGGGCCGGCGAACACTGAAGCTTTCTTT.

V is TRBV13 and J is TRBJ2-3, with TRBD2 identical over 13 bases. The CDR3 spans 18 residues. V dropped 3 bases and J dropped 2; count of bases not matched to a gene: 8. Germline CDR1 and CDR2: PRHDT and FYEKMQ (reference sequence). The CDR3 sequence is CASSLGNGLAGDTDTQYF. Here the CDR3 DNA reads TGTGCCAGCAGCTTGGGAAACGGACTAGCGGGGGACACAGATACGCAGTATTTT.

A word on this clone: At one end the junction does not follow the germline gene, possibly because of a read error. The chain couples TRBV28 to TRBJ1-2; D gene ambiguous. Germline V gives CDR1 MDHEN, CDR2 SYDVKM. CDR3 size: 15 residues. CDR3 nucleotides: TGTGCCAGCAGTTCCAATTCCGGGATCTACTATGGCTACCCCTTC. It is translated as CASSSNSGIYYGYPF.

In its sample, this clone was seen a few times. The chain recombines TRBV30 with TRBJ1-6; 11 bases agree with TRBD1. CDR1 is GTSNPN and CDR2 is SVGIG in the germline V gene (reference sequence). CDR3 length: 17 amino acids. V was clipped by 2 bases and J by 5 bases; unmatched bases: 8. The CDR3 DNA is TGTGCCTGGAGTAGGGACAGGGGGATTCGTGATAATTCACCCCTCCACTTT. It is translated as CAWSRDRGIRDNSPLHF.

The CDR3 sequence is CSVEISGGNTGELFF. CDR3 nucleotides: TGCAGCGTTGAAATTAGCGGGGGGAACACCGGGGAGCTGTTTTTT. V and J are TRBV29-1 and TRBJ2-2; 9 bases fit TRBD2. The CDR3 covers 15 residues. J gave up 1 base and V 2 bases, and 2 bases lay outside the gene matches. Germline values: CDR1 SQVTM, CDR2 ANQGSEA.

This clone was picked up one time. V usage is TRBV6-4 and J usage is TRBJ2-3, with TRBD2 matching over 9 bases. Germline CDR1 MRHNA, CDR2 SNTAGT. The CDR3 runs 17 residues. With V trimmed by 5 bases and J by 5 bases, 14 bases remained unmatched. This CDR3 reads CASSKTPYAGGQDTQYF. CDR3 in DNA: TGTGCCAGCAGTAAAACCCCTTATGCGGGGGGGCAAGATACGCAGTATTTT.

J is TRBJ2-3 and V is TRBV4-2; TRBD2 matches at 9 bases. The ends lost 1 base at V and 0 bases at J; junction bases unmatched: 8. Germline CDR1 reads LGHNA; CDR2 reads YNFKEQ. CDR3 size: 18 residues. CDR3: CASSQAYSGGPSTDTQYF. DNA of the CDR3: TGTGCCAGCAGCCAAGCTTACAGCGGGGGGCCTAGCACAGATACGCAGTATTTT.

The rearrangement uses TRBV15 and TRBJ1-5; D is perhaps TRBD1 (5 bases). Trimming removed 0 bases from V and 4 bases from J, with 19 bases in between. CDR1 LNHNV and CDR2 YYDKDF come from the germline V gene (reference sequence). The CDR3 contains 18 residues. The CDR3 region has the DNA TGTGCCACCAGCAGAGATCAGGTGGCCCTCCGGGGGAATCAGCCCCAGCATTTT. It encodes CATSRDQVALRGNQPQHF. Full variable domain (remainder filled in from reference TRBV15 and TRBJ1-5): DAMVIQNPRYQVTQFGKPVTLSCSQTLNHNVMYWYQQKSSQAPKLLFHYYDKDFNNEADTPDNFQSRRPNTSFCFLDIRSPGLGDTAMYLCATSRDQVALRGNQPQHFGDGTRLSIL.